One and the same sample provided the 14 T cell receptor beta chains below, sequenced in a study of Ad26.COV2.S vaccination and SARS-CoV-2 variants. The treatment here: around 19 received Ad26.COV2.S at low or high dose, single or two shots; 5 received placebo; per-sample allocation not given. Specimen acquisition occurred on day 63 following the initial vaccine or placebo injection. Libraries were prepared by immunoSEQ multiplex PCR; TCRdb keeps only in-frame clonotypes and omits some of them. The sample includes 350,000 to 600,000 clones, 89% of them seen just once. Source: peripheral blood, taken in a trial of Ad26.COV2.S vaccine versus placebo. These receptors all come from a person between 18 and 65 years old who received the Ad26.COV2.S COVID-19 vaccine or a placebo.

J is TRBJ1-2 and V is TRBV7-9, with 9 positions matching TRBD1. There are 14 residues in the CDR3. Germline V gene lookup returns CDR1 SEHNR and CDR2 FQNEAQ (reference sequence). J lost 8 bases, V lost 1 base, and 5 bases had no gene match. CDR3 region: CASSLEGTGSGYTF. CDR3 DNA sequence: TGTGCCAGCAGCTTAGAAGGGACAGGGTCCGGCTACACCTTC. Full variable domain (rest looked up from reference TRBV7-9 and TRBJ1-2): DTGVSQNPRHKITKRGQNVTFRCDPISEHNRLYWYRQTLGQGPEFLTYFQNEAQLEKSRLLSDRFSAERPKGSFSTLEIQRTEQGDSAMYLCASSLEGTGSGYTFGSGTRLTVV.

The chain carries TRBV6-5 and TRBJ2-1; either TRBD1 or TRBD2 may fit D (5 bases each). CDR1 MNHEY and CDR2 SVGAGI come from the germline V gene. The CDR3 is 15 residues long. V shed 6 bases and J shed 8 bases, with 20 bases lying between them. As DNA, the CDR3 is TGTGCCAGCAGGAACACACCGGGACGAGGTTATGAGCAGTTCTTC. Encoded protein: CASRNTPGRGYEQFF.

The genes are TRBV7-2 and TRBJ1-5; TRBD1 might be the D (5 bases). CDR3 size: 17 residues. CDR1 and CDR2 (germline): SGHTA, FQGNSA. V was clipped by 5 bases and J by 3 bases, with 20 bases between them. CDR3 nucleotide sequence: TGTGCCAGCAGCACCCCCCTGGGACGTTTCTTCAATCAGCCCCAGCATTTT. This codes for CASSTPLGRFFNQPQHF.

V gene TRBV18 combines with J gene TRBJ2-5; no clear D. Per the germline V gene, CDR1 is KGHSH and CDR2 is LQKENI. CDR3 length: 13 residues. V dropped 0 bases and J dropped 5 bases, with 7 bases sitting between them. The CDR3 coding sequence is TGTGCCAGCTCACCACCGGTCGACGAGACCCAGTACTTC. Protein: CASSPPVDETQYF.

This clone appeared a single time. The chain is built from TRBV5-6 and TRBJ2-2; 7 bases match TRBD2. Germline CDR1 is SGHDT and CDR2 is YYEEEE. The CDR3 length is 15 residues. The ends lost 0 bases at V and 1 base at J; junction bases unmatched: 0. CDR3 bases: TGTGCCAGCAGCTTGGCGGGGGGGAACACCGGGGAGCTGTTTTTT. Protein sequence: CASSLAGGNTGELFF.

The chain carries TRBV5-4 and TRBJ2-7, with 7 nucleotides matching TRBD1. The CDR3 loop spans 15 amino acids. Trimming took 2 bases from V and 1 from J; bases not matched to a gene: 6. From germline, CDR1 is SGHNT and CDR2 YYREEE (reference sequence). In DNA form, the CDR3 reads TGTGCCAGCAGCTTAGGACAGGATAATTCCTACGAGCAGTACTTC. Its translation: CASSLGQDNSYEQYF.

J is TRBJ2-2 and V is TRBV5-1; TRBD2 is a possible D gene (5 bases). CDR1 is SGHRS and CDR2 is YFSETQ in the germline V gene. CDR3 size: 16 residues. Trimming removed 0 bases from V and 0 bases from J, with 9 bases in between. CDR3 bases: TGCGCCAGCAGCTTGGTACGGGGAGCGAACACCGGGGAGCTGTTTTTT. This gives the protein CASSLVRGANTGELFF.

This clone occurred once. The gene calls are TRBV23-1 and TRBJ1-3, with D tentatively TRBD1 (5 bases). TRBV23-1 is noted as an ORF with a role that remains uncertain. V was clipped by 0 bases and J by 2 bases, with 14 bases between them. This CDR3 region has 17 residues. The CDR3 region has the DNA TGCGCCAGCAGTCAATCTTGCAGGGAAGGGACTGGAAACACCATATATTTT. It specifies CASSQSCREGTGNTIYF.

The chain joins TRBV2 to TRBJ2-5, with 11 bases matching TRBD2. The J segment lost 5 bases and the V segment lost 2 bases, leaving 4 bases of the junction unmatched. The CDR3 sequence is 15 residues long. CDR1 and CDR2 from the germline V gene are SNHLY and FYNNEI. As DNA, the CDR3 is TGTGCCAGCAGTGAATTACTAGCGGGAGCTGAGACCCAGTACTTC. Protein product: CASSELLAGAETQYF.

The chain couples TRBV28 to TRBJ2-1; 7 bases line up with TRBD1. CDR3 size: 14 residues. J lost 4 bases, V lost 6 bases, and 6 bases had no gene match. CDR1 and CDR2 (germline): MDHEN, SYDVKM. The CDR3 bases are TGTGCCAGCAGCTACGGACAGGTATACAATGAGCAGTTCTTC. Protein: CASSYGQVYNEQFF.

In nucleotides, the CDR3 is TGTGCCAGCAGCGACACCACCGGGGAGCTGTTTTTT. The encoded protein is CASSDTTGELFF. V and J are TRBV9 and TRBJ2-2; D unclear. Per germline, CDR1 SGDLS and CDR2 YYNGEE. With 3 bases removed from V and 4 bases from J, the gap between germline ends came to 4 bases. CDR3 length: 12 residues.

Only one count was recorded for this clone. This chain connects TRBV27 to TRBJ1-4; 7 bases are a match to TRBD1. CDR1 is MNHEY, CDR2 SMNVEV, per germline (reference sequence). V trimming: 6 bases; J trimming: 4 bases; junction bases outside the gene matches: 5. The CDR3 has 14 residues. CDR3 sequence (DNA): TGTGCCAGCAGCCTGAACAGGGGTAATGAAAAACTGTTTTTT. Protein sequence: CASSLNRGNEKLFF.

This chain uses TRBV18 with TRBJ2-4; TRBD2 is a possible D gene (6 bases). V was pared by 2 bases and J by 3 bases, with 14 bases between. Germline CDR1 reads KGHSH; CDR2 reads LQKENI. The length of the CDR3 is 16 residues. In nucleotides, the CDR3 is TGTGCCAGCTCACCAGCGGCAGGAGGGGTCAAAAACATTCAGTACTTC. It is translated as CASSPAAGGVKNIQYF.

The chain has TRBV28 and TRBJ1-6; TRBD1 matches at 7 bases. From germline, CDR1 is MDHEN and CDR2 SYDVKM. V trimming: 7 bases; J trimming: 5 bases; junction bases outside the gene matches: 8. The CDR3 runs to 15 residues. The chain's CDR3 is CASTPTGYDNSPLHF. CDR3 coding DNA: TGTGCCAGCACCCCGACAGGGTACGATAATTCACCCCTCCACTTT.